One T cell receptor (beta chain) is described in this entry. Its target is not known. TCR alpha and TCR beta cDNA libraries carrying sample barcodes and UMIs came from 5'RACE with constant-segment primers. TCRdb reanalysed the 5' RACE reads using MiXCR and keeps one entry per CDR3 protein. The sample comprises over 450,000 distinct CDR3 sequences, 20% of which are singletons, and about 12% rests with the top ten. The sample is drawn from a study of T-cell memory formation after mild COVID-19. Across the study: For the most part, TCR clusters were specific to one donor.

Study-level results: Clones that contracted from day 15 to 85 were balanced CD4/CD8, while later expanders leaned CD4+. Still unconfirmed is whether the second-wave clones peaking on day 37 recognized SARS-CoV-2.

Germline V gene sequence: CDR1 MGHRA, CDR2 YSYEKL. Trimming stripped 4 bases from V and 2 bases from J, with 15 bases between. The CDR3 contains 15 residues. This receptor was taken from an adult woman who had mild COVID-19 (a few samples of this study predate the infection). Cell type and time point are not known. The chain recombines TRBV4-1 with TRBJ2-7; D is uncertain. Sequences were obtained from PBMCs or a T cell subset sorted from them (not recorded which). The CDR3 DNA reads TGCGCCAGCAGCCCGACCCTCGGCACAGCCTACGAGCAGTACTTC. It is translated as CASSPTLGTAYEQYF.